The 5 T cell receptor beta chains presented below share a single source sample, sequenced in a study of blood T cell repertoires in COVID-19. Profiling relied on immunoSEQ multiplex PCR, and the TCRdb table lists in-frame clones only, not all of them. The sample holds roughly 240,000 clones; 65% to 90% are singletons and the top ten take approximately 9.6%. Input material: PBMCs or T cells enriched from blood (not recorded which). Every receptor here comes from a woman in her forties or fifties with acute COVID-19.

The CDR3 DNA reads as TGTGCCAGCAGCTTAGTTCCAACAGGAAACCAGGGCACTGAAGCTTTCTTT. This translates into CASSLVPTGNQGTEAFF. V is TRBV7-6 and J is TRBJ1-1, with a weak D call TRBD1 (5 bases). This CDR3 has 17 residues. Trimming stripped 1 base from V and 4 bases from J, with 19 bases between. Germline lookup yields CDR1 SGHVS and CDR2 FNYEAQ.

CDR3 sequence reads: CASSPSGTGTNEQFF. The CDR3 coding sequence is TGTGCCAGCAGCCCCTCCGGGACAGGGACCAATGAGCAGTTCTTC. The V gene is TRBV7-8, the J gene TRBJ2-1, with 9 bases identical to TRBD1. Germline CDR1 and CDR2: SGHVS and FQNEAQ. V was clipped by 5 bases and J by 6 bases; unmatched bases: 8. This CDR3 is built from 15 residues.

This clone was recorded only once. The V gene is TRBV5-6, the J gene TRBJ1-4, with 7 bases lining up with TRBD1. CDR1 is SGHDT, CDR2 YYEEEE, per germline. This CDR3 is 16 amino acids long. J lost 0 bases, V lost 3 bases, and 5 bases had no gene match. CDR3 sequence (DNA): TGTGCCAGCAGCTCTAGACAGGGCCCAACTAATGAAAAACTGTTTTTT. Translation: CASSSRQGPTNEKLFF.

V gene TRBV7-2 combines with J gene TRBJ1-2; D perhaps matches TRBD1 (5 bases). Germline assignment: CDR1 SGHTA and CDR2 FQGNSA. CDR3 length: 13 residues. Trimming pared 3 bases from V and 4 bases from J, leaving 9 bases between. The CDR3 DNA sequence: TGTGCCAGCAGCTTCTCAGGGCTCTATGGCTACACCTTC. It specifies CASSFSGLYGYTF.

This sequence joins TRBV14 and TRBJ1-2, with 7 nucleotides matching TRBD1. The V gene's germline CDR1 is SGHDN and CDR2 FVKESK. The CDR3 totals 15 residues. Germline trimming cut 1 base from V and 4 bases from J; bases unmatched to any gene: 6. Written as DNA, the CDR3 is TGTGCCAGCAGCCAAGCACAGGGGATGGGCTATGGCTACACCTTC. This translates into CASSQAQGMGYGYTF.